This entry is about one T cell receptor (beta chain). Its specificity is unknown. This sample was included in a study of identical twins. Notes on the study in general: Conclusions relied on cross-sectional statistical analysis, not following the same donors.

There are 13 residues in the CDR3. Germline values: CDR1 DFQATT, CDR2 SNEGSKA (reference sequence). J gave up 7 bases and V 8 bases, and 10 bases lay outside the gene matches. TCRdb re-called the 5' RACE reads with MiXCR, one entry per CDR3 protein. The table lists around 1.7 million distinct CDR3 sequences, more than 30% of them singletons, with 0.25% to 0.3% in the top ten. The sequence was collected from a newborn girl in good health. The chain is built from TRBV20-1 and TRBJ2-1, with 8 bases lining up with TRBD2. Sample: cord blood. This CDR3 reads CSPRGGPSNEQFF. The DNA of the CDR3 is TGCAGTCCACGCGGGGGGCCCTCTAATGAGCAGTTCTTC.